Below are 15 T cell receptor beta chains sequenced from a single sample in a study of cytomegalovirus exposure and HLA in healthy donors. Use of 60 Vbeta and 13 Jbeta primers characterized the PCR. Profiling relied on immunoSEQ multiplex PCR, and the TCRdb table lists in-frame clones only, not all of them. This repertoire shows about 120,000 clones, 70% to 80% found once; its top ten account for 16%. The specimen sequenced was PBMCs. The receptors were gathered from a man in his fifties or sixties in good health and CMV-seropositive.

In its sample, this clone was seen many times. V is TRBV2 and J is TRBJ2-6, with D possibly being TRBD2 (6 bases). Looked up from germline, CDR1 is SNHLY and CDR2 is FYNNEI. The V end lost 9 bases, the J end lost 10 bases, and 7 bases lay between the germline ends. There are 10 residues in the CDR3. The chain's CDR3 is CASGGNVLTF. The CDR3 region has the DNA TGTGCCAGTGGAGGGAACGTCCTGACTTTC.

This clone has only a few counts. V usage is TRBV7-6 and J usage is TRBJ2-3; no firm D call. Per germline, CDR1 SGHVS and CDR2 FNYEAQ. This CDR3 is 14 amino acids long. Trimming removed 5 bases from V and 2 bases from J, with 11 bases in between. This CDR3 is CASSREPVTDTQYF. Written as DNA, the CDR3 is TGTGCCAGCAGCCGCGAGCCCGTCACAGATACGCAGTATTTT.

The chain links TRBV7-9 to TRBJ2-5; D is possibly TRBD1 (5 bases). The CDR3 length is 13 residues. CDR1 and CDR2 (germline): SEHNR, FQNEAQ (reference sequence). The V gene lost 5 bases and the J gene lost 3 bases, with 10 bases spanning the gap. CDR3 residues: CASSPLREETQYF. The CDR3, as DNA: TGTGCCAGCAGCCCGCTCAGGGAAGAGACCCAGTACTTC.

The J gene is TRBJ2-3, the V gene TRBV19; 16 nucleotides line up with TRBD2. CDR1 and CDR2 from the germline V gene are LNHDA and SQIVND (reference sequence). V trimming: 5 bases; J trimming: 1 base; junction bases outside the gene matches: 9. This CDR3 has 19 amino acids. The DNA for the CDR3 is TGTGCCAGTAGTCCCCAGGGACTAGCGGGAGGGCCTGGCACAGATACGCAGTATTTT. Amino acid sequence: CASSPQGLAGGPGTDTQYF.

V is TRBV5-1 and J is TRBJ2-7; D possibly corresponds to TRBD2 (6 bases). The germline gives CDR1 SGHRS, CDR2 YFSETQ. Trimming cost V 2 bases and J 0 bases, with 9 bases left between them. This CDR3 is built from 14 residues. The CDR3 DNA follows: TGCGCCAGCAGCTTTTCCGGGGGCTCCTACGAGCAGTACTTC. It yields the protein CASSFSGGSYEQYF. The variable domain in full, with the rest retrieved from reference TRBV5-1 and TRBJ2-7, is KAGVTQTPRYLIKTRGQQVTLSCSPISGHRSVSWYQQTPGQGLQFLFEYFSETQRNKGNFPGRFSGRQFSNSRSEMNVSTLELGDSALYLCASSFSGGSYEQYFGPGTRLTVT.

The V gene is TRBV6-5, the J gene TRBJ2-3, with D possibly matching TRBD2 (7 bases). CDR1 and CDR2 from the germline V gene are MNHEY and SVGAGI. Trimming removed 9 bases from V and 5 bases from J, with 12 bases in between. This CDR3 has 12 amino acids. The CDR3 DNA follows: TGTGCCAGTAGGGGGGGCGGAGATACGCAGTATTTT. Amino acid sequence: CASRGGGDTQYF.

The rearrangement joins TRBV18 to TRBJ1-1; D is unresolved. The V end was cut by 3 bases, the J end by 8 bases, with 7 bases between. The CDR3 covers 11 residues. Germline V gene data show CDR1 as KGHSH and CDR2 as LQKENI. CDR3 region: CASSPRVEAFF. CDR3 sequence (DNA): TGTGCCAGCTCACCTCGGGTCGAAGCTTTCTTT.

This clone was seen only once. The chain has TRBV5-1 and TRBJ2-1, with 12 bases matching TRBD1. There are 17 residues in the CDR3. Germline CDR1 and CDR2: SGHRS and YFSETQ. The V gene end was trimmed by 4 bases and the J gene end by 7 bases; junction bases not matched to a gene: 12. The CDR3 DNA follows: TGCGCCAGCAGCCTGAGAGGTACGGGACAGGGGGCGAATGAGCAGTTCTTC. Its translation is CASSLRGTGQGANEQFF.

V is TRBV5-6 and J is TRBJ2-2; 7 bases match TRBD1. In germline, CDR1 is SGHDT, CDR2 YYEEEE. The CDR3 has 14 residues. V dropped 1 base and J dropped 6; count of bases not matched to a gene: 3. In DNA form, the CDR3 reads TGTGCCAGCAGCTTGAGGGGGCAGGCCGGGGAGCTGTTTTTT. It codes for CASSLRGQAGELFF.

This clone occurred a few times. CDR3 coding DNA: TGTGCCAGCAGTGCAGGGGCGCGCTATGGCTACACCTTC. Protein: CASSAGARYGYTF. This chain uses TRBV2 with TRBJ1-2, with a tentative D call TRBD1 (6 bases). V was pared by 4 bases and J by 4 bases, with 10 bases between. The germline CDR1 and CDR2 sequences are SNHLY and FYNNEI. The CDR3 consists of 13 residues.

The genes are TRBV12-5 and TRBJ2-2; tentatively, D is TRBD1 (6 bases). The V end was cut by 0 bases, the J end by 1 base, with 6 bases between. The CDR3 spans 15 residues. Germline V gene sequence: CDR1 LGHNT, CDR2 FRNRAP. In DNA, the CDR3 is TGTGCTAGTGGTTTGGTACAGGGGAACACCGGGGAGCTGTTTTTT. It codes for CASGLVQGNTGELFF.

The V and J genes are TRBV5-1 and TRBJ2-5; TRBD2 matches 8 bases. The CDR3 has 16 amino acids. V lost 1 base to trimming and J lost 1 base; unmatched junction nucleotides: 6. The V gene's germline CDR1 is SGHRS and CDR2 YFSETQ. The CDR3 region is CASSLPPSGGQETQYF. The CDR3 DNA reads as TGCGCCAGCAGCTTGCCCCCAAGCGGGGGCCAAGAGACCCAGTACTTC.

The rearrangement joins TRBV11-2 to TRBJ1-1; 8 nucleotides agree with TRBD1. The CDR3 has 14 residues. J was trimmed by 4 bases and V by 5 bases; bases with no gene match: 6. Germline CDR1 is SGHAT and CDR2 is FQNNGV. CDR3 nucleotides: TGTGCCAGCAGCACCGGACAGGGCGGCACTGAAGCTTTCTTT. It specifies CASSTGQGGTEAFF.

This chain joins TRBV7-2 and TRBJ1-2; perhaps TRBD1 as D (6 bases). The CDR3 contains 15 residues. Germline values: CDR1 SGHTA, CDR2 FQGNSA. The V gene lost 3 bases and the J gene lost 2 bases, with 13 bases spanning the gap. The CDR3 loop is CASSFPGGRNYGYTF. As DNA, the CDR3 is TGTGCCAGCAGCTTCCCGGGGGGCCGGAACTATGGCTACACCTTC.

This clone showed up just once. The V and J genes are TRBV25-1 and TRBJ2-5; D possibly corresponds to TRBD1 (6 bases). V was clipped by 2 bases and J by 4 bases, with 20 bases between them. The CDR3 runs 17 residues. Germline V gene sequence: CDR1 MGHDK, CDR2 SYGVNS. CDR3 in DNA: TGTGCCAGCAGTGAAGGTCTCTCGACAGGCCCCAGAGAGACCCAGTACTTC. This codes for CASSEGLSTGPRETQYF.